A few counts support the clone carrying this TCR beta chain. The sample is drawn from a study of T-cell reconstitution after alpha-beta-depleted transplantation in children. J gave up 6 bases and V 6 bases, and 7 bases lay outside the gene matches. Germline V gene sequence: CDR1 SQVTM, CDR2 ANQGSEA. This CDR3 contains 12 residues. Construction of the TCRbeta library involved unique molecular identifiers. Each CDR3 protein is one row after TCRdb ran MiXCR on the PCR reads. The table lists 420,000 or so distinct CDR3 sequences, roughly 11% of them singletons. The sequencing here drew on PBMCs from the stem cell graft donor, taken from the stem cell graft. The chain combines TRBV29-1 with TRBJ2-7; 8 positions match TRBD1. This TCR derives from a human donor who donated a stem cell graft to a child with acute myeloid leukemia. CDR3 DNA: TGCAGCGTGATCGACAGGGGAGGCGAGCAGTACGTC. Its protein is CSVIDRGGEQYV.